This T cell receptor (beta chain) derives from a study of blood T cell repertoires in COVID-19. About the study: T cells, B-cell-depleted T cells, or PBMCs provided the cDNA or gDNA that served as material.

In this sample, this clone turned up a few times. Profiling relied on immunoSEQ multiplex PCR, and the TCRdb table lists in-frame clones only, not all of them. The table has about 70,000 clones, more than 80% seen once. This sequence originates from a woman in her sixties or seventies with acute or convalescent COVID-19. What was sequenced was peripheral blood.

This CDR3 reads CSASPAGVLHEQYF. CDR3 sequence (DNA): TGCAGTGCCAGTCCAGCGGGAGTGCTGCACGAGCAGTACTTC. J is TRBJ2-7 and V is TRBV20-1; 8 bases fit TRBD2. In germline, CDR1 is DFQATT, CDR2 SNEGSKA (reference sequence). V shed 6 bases and J 5 bases; nucleotides not matched to a gene: 12. The CDR3 covers 14 residues.